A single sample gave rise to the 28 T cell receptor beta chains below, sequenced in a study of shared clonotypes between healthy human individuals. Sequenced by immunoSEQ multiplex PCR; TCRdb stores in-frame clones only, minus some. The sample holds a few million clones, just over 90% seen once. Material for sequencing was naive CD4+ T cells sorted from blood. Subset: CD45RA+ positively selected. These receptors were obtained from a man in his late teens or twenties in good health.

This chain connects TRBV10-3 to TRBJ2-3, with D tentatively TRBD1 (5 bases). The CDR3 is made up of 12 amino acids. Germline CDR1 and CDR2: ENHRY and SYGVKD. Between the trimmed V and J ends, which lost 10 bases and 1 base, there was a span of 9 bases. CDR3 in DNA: TGTGCCACGCAAGGGGGCACAGATACGCAGTATTTT. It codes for CATQGGTDTQYF.

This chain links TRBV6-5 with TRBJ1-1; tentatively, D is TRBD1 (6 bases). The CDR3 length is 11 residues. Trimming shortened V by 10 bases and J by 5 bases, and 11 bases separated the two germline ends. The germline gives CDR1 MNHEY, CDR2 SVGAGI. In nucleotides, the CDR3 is TGTGCCACCACCAGGGGTACTGAAGCTTTCTTT. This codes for CATTRGTEAFF.

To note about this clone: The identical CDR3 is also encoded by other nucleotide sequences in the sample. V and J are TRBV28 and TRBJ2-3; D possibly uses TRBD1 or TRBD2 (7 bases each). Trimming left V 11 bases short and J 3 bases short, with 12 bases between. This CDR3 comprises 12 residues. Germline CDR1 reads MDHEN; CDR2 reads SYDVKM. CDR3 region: CAAGGGTDTQYF. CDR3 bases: TGTGCCGCAGGGGGGGGTACAGATACGCAGTATTTT.

The CDR3 DNA reads TGTGCCAGCTCACCCCAAGGGAATCCTAATGAAAAACTGTTTTTT. Residues: CASSPQGNPNEKLFF. V is TRBV18 and J is TRBJ1-4; D not certain. In germline, CDR1 is KGHSH, CDR2 LQKENI. The CDR3 has 15 residues. The ends were cut back, 3 bases at V and 3 bases at J, with 11 bases in the middle.

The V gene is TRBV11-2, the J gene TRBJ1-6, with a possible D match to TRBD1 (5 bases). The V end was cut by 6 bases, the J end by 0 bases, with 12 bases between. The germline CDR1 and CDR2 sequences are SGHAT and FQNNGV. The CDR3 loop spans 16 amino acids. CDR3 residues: CASSLDTASYNSPLHF. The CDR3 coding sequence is TGTGCCAGCAGTCTGGACACGGCCTCCTATAATTCACCCCTCCACTTT.

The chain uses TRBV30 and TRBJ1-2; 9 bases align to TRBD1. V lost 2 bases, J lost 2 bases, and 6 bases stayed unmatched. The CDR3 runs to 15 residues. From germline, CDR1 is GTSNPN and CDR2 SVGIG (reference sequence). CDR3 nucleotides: TGTGCCTGGAGTAAGACAGGGGGAAGAAACTATGGCTACACCTTC. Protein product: CAWSKTGGRNYGYTF.

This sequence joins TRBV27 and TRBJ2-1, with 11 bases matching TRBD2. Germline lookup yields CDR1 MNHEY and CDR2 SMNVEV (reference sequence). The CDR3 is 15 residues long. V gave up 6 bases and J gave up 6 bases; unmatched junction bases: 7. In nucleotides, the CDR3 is TGTGCCAGCAGGCCTAGCGGGGGGTACCTCAATGAGCAGTTCTTC. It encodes CASRPSGGYLNEQFF.

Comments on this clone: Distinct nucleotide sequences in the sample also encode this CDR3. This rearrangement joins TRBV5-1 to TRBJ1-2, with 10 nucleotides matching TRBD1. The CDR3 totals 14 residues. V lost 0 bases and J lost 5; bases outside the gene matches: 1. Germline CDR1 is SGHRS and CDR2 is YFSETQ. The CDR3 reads CASSLGTGGYGYTF. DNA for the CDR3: TGCGCCAGCAGCTTGGGGACAGGGGGGTATGGCTACACCTTC.

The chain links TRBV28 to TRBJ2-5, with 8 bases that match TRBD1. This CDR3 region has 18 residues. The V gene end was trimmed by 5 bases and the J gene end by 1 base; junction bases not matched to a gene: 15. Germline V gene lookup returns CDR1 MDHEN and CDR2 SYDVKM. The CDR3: CASSPLTGTGRPQETQYF. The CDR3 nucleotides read TGTGCCAGCAGTCCACTAACCGGGACAGGCAGACCCCAAGAGACCCAGTACTTC.

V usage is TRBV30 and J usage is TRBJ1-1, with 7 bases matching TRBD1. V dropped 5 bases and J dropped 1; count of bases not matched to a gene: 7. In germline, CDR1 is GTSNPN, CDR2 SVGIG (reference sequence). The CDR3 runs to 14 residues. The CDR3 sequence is CAWETGQSNTEAFF. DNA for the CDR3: TGTGCCTGGGAGACGGGACAGTCGAACACTGAAGCTTTCTTT.

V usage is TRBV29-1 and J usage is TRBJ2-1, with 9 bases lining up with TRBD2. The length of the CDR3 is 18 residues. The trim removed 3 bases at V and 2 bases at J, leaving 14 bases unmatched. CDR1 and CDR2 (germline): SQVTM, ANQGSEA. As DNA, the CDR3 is TGCAGCGTTGACGAGCGATTGGGTCCTAGCGGGACCTACAATGAGCAGTTCTTC. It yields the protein CSVDERLGPSGTYNEQFF.

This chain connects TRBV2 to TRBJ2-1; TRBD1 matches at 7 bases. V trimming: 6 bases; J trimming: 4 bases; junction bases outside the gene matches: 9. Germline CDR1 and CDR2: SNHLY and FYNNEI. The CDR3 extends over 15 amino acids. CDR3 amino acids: CASSDDYRGYNEQFF. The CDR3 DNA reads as TGTGCCAGCAGCGACGACTACAGGGGTTACAATGAGCAGTTCTTC.

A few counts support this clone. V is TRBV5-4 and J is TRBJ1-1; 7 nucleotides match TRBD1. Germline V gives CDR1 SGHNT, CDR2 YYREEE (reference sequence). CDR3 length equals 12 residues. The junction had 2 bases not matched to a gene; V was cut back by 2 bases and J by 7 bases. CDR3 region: CASSLRDSEAFF. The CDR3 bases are TGTGCCAGCAGCTTAAGGGACAGTGAAGCTTTCTTT.

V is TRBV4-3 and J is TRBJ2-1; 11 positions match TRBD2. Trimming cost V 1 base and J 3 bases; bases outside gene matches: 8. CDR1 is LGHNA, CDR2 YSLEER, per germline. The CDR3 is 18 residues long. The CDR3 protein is CASSQVYKGLAVYNEQFF. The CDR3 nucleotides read TGCGCCAGCAGCCAAGTATATAAGGGACTAGCGGTCTACAATGAGCAGTTCTTC.

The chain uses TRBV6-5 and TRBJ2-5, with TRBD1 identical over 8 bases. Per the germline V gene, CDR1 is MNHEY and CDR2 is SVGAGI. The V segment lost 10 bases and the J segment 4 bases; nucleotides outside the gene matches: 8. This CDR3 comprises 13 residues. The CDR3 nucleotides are TGTGCCACCCACCTTGGACAGGGAGAGACCCAGTACTTC. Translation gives CATHLGQGETQYF.

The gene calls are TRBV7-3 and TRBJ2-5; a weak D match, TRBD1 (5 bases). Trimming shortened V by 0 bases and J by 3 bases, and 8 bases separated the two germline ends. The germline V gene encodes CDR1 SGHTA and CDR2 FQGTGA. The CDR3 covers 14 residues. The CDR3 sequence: CASSLTTGKETQYF. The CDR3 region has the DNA TGTGCCAGCAGCTTAACAACAGGAAAAGAGACCCAGTACTTC.

The CDR3 protein is CASSRRLAGGQETQYF. DNA for the CDR3: TGTGCCAGCAGCCGTCGACTAGCGGGAGGGCAAGAGACCCAGTACTTC. The rearrangement links TRBV7-2 to TRBJ2-5; 14 bases align to TRBD2. Germline V gene data show CDR1 as SGHTA and CDR2 as FQGNSA. After removal of 5 bases from V and 2 bases from J, the junction contained 4 bases not matched to a gene. The CDR3 totals 16 residues.

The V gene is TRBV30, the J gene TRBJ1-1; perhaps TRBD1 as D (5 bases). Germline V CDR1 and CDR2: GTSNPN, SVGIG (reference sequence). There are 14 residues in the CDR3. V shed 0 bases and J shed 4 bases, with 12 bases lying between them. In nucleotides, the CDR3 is TGTGCCTGGAGTGTAGACAGTCTCTTCACTGAAGCTTTCTTT. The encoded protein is CAWSVDSLFTEAFF.

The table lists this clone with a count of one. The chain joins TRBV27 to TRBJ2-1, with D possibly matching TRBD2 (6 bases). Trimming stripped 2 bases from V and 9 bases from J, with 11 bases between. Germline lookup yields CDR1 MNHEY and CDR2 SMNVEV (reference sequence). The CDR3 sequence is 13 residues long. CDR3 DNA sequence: TGTGCCAGCAGTTTAAACGGGGGAAGTGAGCAGTTCTTC. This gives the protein CASSLNGGSEQFF.

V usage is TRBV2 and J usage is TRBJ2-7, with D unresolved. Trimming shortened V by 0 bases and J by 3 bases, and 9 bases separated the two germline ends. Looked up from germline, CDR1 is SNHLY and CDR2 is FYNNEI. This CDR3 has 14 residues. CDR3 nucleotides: TGTGCCAGCAGTGAAGCGCCTCAGCACTACGAGCAGTACTTC. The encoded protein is CASSEAPQHYEQYF.

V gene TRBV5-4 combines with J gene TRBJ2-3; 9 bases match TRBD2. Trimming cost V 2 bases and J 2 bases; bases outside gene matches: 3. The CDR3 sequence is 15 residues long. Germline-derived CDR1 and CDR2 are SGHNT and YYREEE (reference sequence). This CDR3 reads CASSLAGGFTDTQYF. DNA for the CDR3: TGTGCCAGCAGCTTAGCGGGGGGATTCACAGATACGCAGTATTTT.

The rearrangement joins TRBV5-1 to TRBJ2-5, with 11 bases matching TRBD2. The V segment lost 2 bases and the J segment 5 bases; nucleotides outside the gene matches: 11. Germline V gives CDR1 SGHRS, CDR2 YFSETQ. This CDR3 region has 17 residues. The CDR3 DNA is TGCGCCAGCAGCTTAACTGGTAGCGGGGGGGCTCAGGAGACCCAGTACTTC. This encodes CASSLTGSGGAQETQYF.

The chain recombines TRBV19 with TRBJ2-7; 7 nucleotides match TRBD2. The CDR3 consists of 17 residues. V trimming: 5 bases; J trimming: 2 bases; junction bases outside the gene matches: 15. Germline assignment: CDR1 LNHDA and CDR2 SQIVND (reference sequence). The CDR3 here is CASSSTRGGGPPYEQYF. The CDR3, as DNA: TGTGCCAGTAGTTCCACTAGGGGCGGGGGTCCTCCCTACGAGCAGTACTTC. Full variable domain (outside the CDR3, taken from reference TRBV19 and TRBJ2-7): DGGITQSPKYLFRKEGQNVTLSCEQNLNHDAMYWYRQDPGQGLRLIYYSQIVNDFQKGDIAEGYSVSREKKESFPLTVTSAQKNPTAFYLCASSSTRGGGPPYEQYFGPGTRLTVT.

CDR3 coding DNA: TGTGCCAGCTCACCGAGATCGGACAGTTCTATTTACTATGGCTACACCTTC. Amino acid sequence: CASSPRSDSSIYYGYTF. The chain is built from TRBV18 and TRBJ1-2, with D perhaps matching TRBD1 (6 bases). This CDR3 has 17 residues. Germline-derived CDR1 and CDR2 are KGHSH and LQKENI. V was shortened by 3 bases and J by 3 bases, with 20 bases between the two germline ends.

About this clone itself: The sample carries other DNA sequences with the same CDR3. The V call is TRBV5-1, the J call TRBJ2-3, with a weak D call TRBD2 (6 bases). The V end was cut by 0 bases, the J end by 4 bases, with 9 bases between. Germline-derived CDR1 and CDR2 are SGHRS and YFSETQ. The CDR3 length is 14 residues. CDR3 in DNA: TGCGCCAGCAGCTTGGCGGGAGCAGCAGATACGCAGTATTTT. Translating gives CASSLAGAADTQYF.

CDR3 in amino acids: CATSRIGTDGPGNTIYF. CDR3 sequence (DNA): TGTGCCACCAGCAGGATAGGGACAGACGGTCCTGGAAACACCATATATTTT. J is TRBJ1-3 and V is TRBV15; TRBD1 matches at 7 bases. The CDR3 has 17 amino acids. Germline V gene sequence: CDR1 LNHNV, CDR2 YYDKDF (reference sequence). V dropped 3 bases and J dropped 2; count of bases not matched to a gene: 10.

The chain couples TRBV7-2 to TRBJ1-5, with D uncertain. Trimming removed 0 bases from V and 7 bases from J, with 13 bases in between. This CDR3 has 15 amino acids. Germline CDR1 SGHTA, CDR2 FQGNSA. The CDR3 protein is CASSLADHTWQPQHF. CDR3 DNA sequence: TGTGCCAGCAGCTTAGCCGACCACACTTGGCAGCCCCAGCATTTT.

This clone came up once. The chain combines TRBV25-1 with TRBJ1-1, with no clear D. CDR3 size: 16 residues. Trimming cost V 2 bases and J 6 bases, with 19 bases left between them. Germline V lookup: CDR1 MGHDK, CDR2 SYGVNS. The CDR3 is CASSETRQTKRAEAFF. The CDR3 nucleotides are TGTGCCAGCAGTGAAACCCGGCAGACTAAGCGGGCTGAAGCTTTCTTT.